The subject of this entry is one TCR beta chain. The data are from a study of blood T cell repertoires in COVID-19. The germline V gene has CDR1 SGHDN and CDR2 FVKESK. The ends were cut back, 2 bases at V and 7 bases at J, with 14 bases in the middle. This CDR3 has 14 amino acids. Profiling relied on immunoSEQ multiplex PCR, and the TCRdb table lists in-frame clones only, not all of them. The sample has around 140,000 clones, around 81% seen once; the top ten hold around 8.8%. The origin of this receptor is a human donor in a cohort sampled during active COVID-19. What was sequenced was peripheral blood. The V gene is TRBV14, the J gene TRBJ1-2; tentatively, D is TRBD1 (5 bases). CDR3 sequence: CASSQRTGVSGYTF. The CDR3 nucleotides read TGTGCCAGCAGCCAACGCACAGGCGTTAGTGGCTACACCTTC. Variable domain in full (rest from reference TRBV14 and TRBJ1-2): EAGVTQFPSHSVIEKGQTVTLRCDPISGHDNLYWYRRVMGKEIKFLLHFVKESKQDESGMPNNRFLAERTGGTYSTLKVQPAELEDSGVYFCASSQRTGVSGYTFGSGTRLTVV.